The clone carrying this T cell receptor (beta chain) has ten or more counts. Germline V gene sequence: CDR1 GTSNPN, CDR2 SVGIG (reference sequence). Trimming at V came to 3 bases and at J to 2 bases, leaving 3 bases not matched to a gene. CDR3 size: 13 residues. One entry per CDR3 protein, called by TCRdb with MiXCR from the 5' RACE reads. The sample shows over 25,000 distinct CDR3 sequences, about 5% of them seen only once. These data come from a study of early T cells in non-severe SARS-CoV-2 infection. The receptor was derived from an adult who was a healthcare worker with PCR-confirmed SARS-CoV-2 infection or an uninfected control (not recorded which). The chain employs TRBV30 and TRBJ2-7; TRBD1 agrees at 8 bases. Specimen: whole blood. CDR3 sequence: CAWRPDRAYEQYF. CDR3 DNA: TGTGCCTGGAGGCCGGACAGGGCCTACGAGCAGTACTTC.